Only a few counts were recorded for the clone carrying this T cell receptor beta chain. The data belong to a study of T cells after yellow fever vaccination. V lost 0 bases to trimming and J lost 6 bases, with 21 bases between them. This CDR3 is built from 17 residues. Germline CDR1 MNHEY, CDR2 SVGEGT. In TCRdb, the 5' RACE reads were re-called with MiXCR into one record per CDR3 protein. The sample gives about 96,000 distinct CDR3 sequences, approximately 9% of which show up once; over 15% is in the top ten. The source is a man between 18 and 35 years old who received the YFV17D yellow fever vaccine. This chain links TRBV6-2 or TRBV6-3 with TRBJ2-7; TRBD2 might be the D (5 bases). The material was CD8+ T cells not binding an NS4B(214-222) dextramer, sorted from PBMCs, obtained roughly 14 days after the first yellow fever vaccination. CDR3 sequence reads: CASSYSMGSGVVREQYF. As DNA, the CDR3 is TGTGCCAGCAGTTACTCGATGGGGTCCGGGGTAGTCCGCGAGCAGTACTTC.